What follows are 30 T cell receptor beta chains derived from one specimen sequenced in a study of spatial heterogeneity in lung cancer. A single record per CDR3 protein comes from TCRdb applying MiXCR to the 5' RACE reads. This sample carries about 5,000 distinct CDR3 sequences, about 17% of them seen once, and the ten largest clones take 20%. Stated time point: sample taken at primary tumor resection. Whole RNA was taken from tumor, nontumor lung or frozen PBMC; it was then sequenced unsorted. The sequencing used normal lung tissue next to the tumor, collected at surgery. These receptors originate from a male donor with early-stage non-small cell lung cancer.

Remarks on this clonotype: Since the library was made to target alpha chains, this beta chain is a stray read and its abundance is not meaningful. This chain connects TRBV11-3 to TRBJ1-1, with unresolved D. The CDR3 length is 13 residues. Germline V gene lookup returns CDR1 SGHNT and CDR2 YENEEA. The germline V and J ends were trimmed by 0 bases and 2 bases, with 4 bases remaining between them. The CDR3 region is CASSLESNTEAFF. Written as DNA, the CDR3 is TGTGCCAGCAGCTTAGAGTCTAACACTGAAGCTTTCTTT. Supplemented by reference TRBV11-3 and TRBJ1-1, the full variable domain reads EAGVVQSPRYKIIEKKQPVAFWCNPISGHNTLYWYLQNLGQGPELLIRYENEEAVDDSQLPKDRFSAERLKGVDSTLKIQPAELGDSAVYLCASSLESNTEAFFGQGTRLTVV.

This clonotype is classed as medium-sized. The size of this beta chain means little, since it is a stray read in a library made for alpha chains. This chain connects TRBV21-1 to TRBJ1-2; the D call of TRBD1 is as the table states it, not checked on the DNA. TRBV21-1 is designated a pseudogene. This CDR3 contains 16 residues. For the CDR3, the DNA is TGTGCCAGCAGCAACCGGGAGGACAGGGGCACCTATGGCTACACCTTC. This sequence encodes CASSNREDRGTYGYTF.

This clonotype is deemed medium-sized (0.01 to 0.1%). Because the library targeted alpha chains, this beta chain is an off-target read whose size means little. This chain uses TRBV5-1 with TRBJ2-4, with 7 nucleotides matching TRBD1. CDR1 is SGHRS, CDR2 YFSETQ, per germline. Trimming removed 4 bases from V and 8 bases from J; junction bases left unmatched: 15. The CDR3 extends over 16 amino acids. CDR3 nucleotide sequence: TGCGCCAGCAGCCCTCCCCTGACAGGGTCGGAGGACATTCAGTACTTC. Protein: CASSPPLTGSEDIQYF.

In this sample, this clonotype turned up once. This beta chain is a stray sequence in a library constructed for alpha chains; its clone size is not meaningful. The CDR3 sequence is CASSLFRTGSLETQYF. The CDR3 nucleotides read TGTGCCAGCAGCCTTTTCCGGACAGGGTCTTTAGAGACCCAGTACTTC. V is TRBV7-2 and J is TRBJ2-5; TRBD1 matches at 8 bases. Germline V lookup: CDR1 SGHTA, CDR2 FQGNSA. Unmatched junction bases numbered 12, after V lost 5 bases and J lost 4 bases. This CDR3 is 16 amino acids long.

Concerning this clonotype itself: This beta chain was picked up by a library intended for alpha chains and is off target, so its count carries little meaning. The chain uses TRBV6-5 and TRBJ2-5; the match to TRBD1 covers 7 bases. Losses at the gene ends were 7 bases for V and 5 bases for J; bases not matched to a gene: 7. The CDR3 is 13 amino acids. Germline V gives CDR1 MNHEY, CDR2 SVGAGI. The CDR3 sequence is CASTTTGTETQYF. The CDR3, as DNA: TGTGCCAGCACCACGACAGGGACGGAGACCCAGTACTTC.

As to this clonotype: This beta chain is off target for a library built for alpha chains, so its abundance means little. J is TRBJ1-1 and V is TRBV5-5; D not resolved. Trimming removed 2 bases at V and 1 base at J, with 6 bases between. Germline V gene data show CDR1 as SGHKS and CDR2 as YYEKEE (reference sequence). This CDR3 comprises 13 residues. The CDR3 region is CASSFVRNTEAFF. The CDR3 coding sequence is TGTGCCAGCAGCTTCGTCCGGAACACTGAAGCTTTCTTT.

This clonotype is labeled medium-sized. For a library built for alpha chains, this beta chain is a stray read; little rests on its size. The rearrangement links TRBV7-8 to TRBJ2-7, with 12 bases lining up with TRBD2. The CDR3 totals 15 residues. Germline loops: CDR1 SGHVS, CDR2 FQNEAQ. The V segment lost 5 bases and the J segment 4 bases; nucleotides outside the gene matches: 6. CDR3 residues: CASSKRTSGNYEQYF. CDR3 sequence (DNA): TGTGCCAGCAGCAAGCGGACTAGCGGGAATTACGAGCAGTACTTC.

For this clonotype: A library made for alpha chains picked up this beta chain off target, so its size means little. This chain joins TRBV6-1 and TRBJ1-2, with D possibly TRBD1 on 6 matching bases. Looked up from germline, CDR1 is MNHNS and CDR2 is SASEGT. V lost 3 bases and J 4 bases, leaving 12 bases between the germline ends. The CDR3 extends over 14 amino acids. This chain's CDR3 is CASSDPGQPYGYTF. As DNA, the CDR3 is TGTGCCAGCAGTGACCCGGGACAACCCTATGGCTACACCTTC.

By sample fraction, this clonotype is medium-sized. This beta chain is an unintended read in a library built for alpha chains; its size means little. The gene calls are TRBV24-1 and TRBJ1-1; 10 bases agree with TRBD1. CDR3 length: 12 residues. Germline trimming cut 10 bases from V and 4 bases from J; bases unmatched to any gene: 2. Germline V gene data show CDR1 as KGHDR and CDR2 as SFDVKD. CDR3 in amino acids: CATRDRGTEAFF. The CDR3 nucleotides are TGTGCCACTAGGGACAGGGGCACTGAAGCTTTCTTT.

Concerning this clonotype: A library prepared for alpha chains yielded this beta chain as an off-target read; its size is of little meaning. The genes are TRBV6-1 and TRBJ2-5; D might be TRBD1 or TRBD2, each matching 5 bases. Germline V gene sequence: CDR1 MNHNS, CDR2 SASEGT. Trimming took off 5 bases at V and 4 bases at J, with 11 bases between the two ends. The length of the CDR3 is 13 residues. CDR3 coding DNA: TGTGCCAGCAGTCGGGACCACGGAGAGACCCAGTACTTC. Amino acids: CASSRDHGETQYF.

By sample share, this clonotype is medium-sized. A library prepared for alpha chains yielded this beta chain as an off-target read; its size is of little meaning. This rearrangement joins TRBV4-2 to TRBJ1-6; D remains unclear. Trimming removed 5 bases from V and 8 bases from J, with 7 bases in between. Germline V gene sequence: CDR1 LGHNA, CDR2 YNFKEQ. The CDR3 contains 12 residues. CDR3 residues: CASSARDSPLHF. CDR3 nucleotide sequence: TGTGCCAGCAGCGCACGGGATTCACCCCTCCACTTT.

This clonotype was seen repeatedly, ten times or more. This beta chain slipped into a library made for alpha chains as a stray read, so its size is not meaningful. The rearrangement links TRBV6-1 to TRBJ2-5, with 8 nucleotides matching TRBD1. Germline trimming cut 6 bases from V and 1 base from J; bases unmatched to any gene: 7. Per germline, CDR1 MNHNS and CDR2 SASEGT. The CDR3 is made up of 15 amino acids. The CDR3 loop is CASSLNTGGQETQYF. In DNA, the CDR3 is TGTGCCAGCAGCCTCAATACAGGGGGCCAAGAGACCCAGTACTTC.

This clonotype is medium-sized within its sample. This beta chain turned up in a library designed for alpha chains; as an off-target read, its abundance says little. The rearrangement uses TRBV20-1 and TRBJ1-2; 7 nucleotides align to TRBD1. The CDR3 sequence is 15 residues long. Germline-derived CDR1 and CDR2 are DFQATT and SNEGSKA (reference sequence). The V segment lost 3 bases and the J segment 4 bases; nucleotides outside the gene matches: 11. CDR3 nucleotides: TGCAGTGCTAGGAATCAGGGGGTGGTCGGCTATGGCTACACCTTC. This sequence encodes CSARNQGVVGYGYTF.

In its sample, this clonotype was seen many times. This beta chain appears as a stray read in a library generated for alpha chains; its size is not informative. The rearrangement uses TRBV20-1 and TRBJ1-5, with 7 bases matching TRBD1. The germline V gene has CDR1 DFQATT and CDR2 SNEGSKA (reference sequence). J gave up 0 bases and V 4 bases, and 15 bases lay outside the gene matches. This CDR3 is built from 18 residues. The CDR3 coding sequence is TGCAGTGCTACGGGGGGGAGACAGGGTGAATTTAGCAATCAGCCCCAGCATTTT. Translating it yields CSATGGRQGEFSNQPQHF.

This clonotype was seen a handful of times. This beta chain came through as a stray read in a library set up for alpha chains, and its size says little. The CDR3 nucleotides are TGCAGTGCCTGGACAGGGAACGACAATGAGCAGTTCTTC. Translating gives CSAWTGNDNEQFF. This chain links TRBV20-1 with TRBJ2-1; 8 bases map to TRBD1. This CDR3 has 13 amino acids. V was clipped by 6 bases and J by 5 bases; unmatched bases: 6. The germline CDR1 and CDR2 sequences are DFQATT and SNEGSKA (reference sequence).

With respect to this clonotype: Since the library was made to target alpha chains, this beta chain is a stray read and its abundance is not meaningful. The chain couples TRBV28 to TRBJ1-5, with a tentative D call TRBD1 (5 bases). V was cut by 6 bases and J by 7 bases, with 19 bases left in between. Germline V gene data show CDR1 as MDHEN and CDR2 as SYDVKM. There are 15 residues in the CDR3. Written as DNA, the CDR3 is TGTGCCAGCAGCCTAGCACGGGGCGGTGGCCAGCCCCAGCATTTT. Translating it yields CASSLARGGGQPQHF.

Relative to its sample, this clonotype is medium-sized. Being off target in a library aimed at alpha chains, this beta chain has a size of little meaning. This chain uses TRBV7-2 with TRBJ2-5; D is tentatively TRBD1 or TRBD2 (5 bases each). CDR3 length: 15 amino acids. Germline CDR1 and CDR2: SGHTA and FQGNSA. Trimming shortened V by 2 bases and J by 4 bases, and 14 bases separated the two germline ends. The CDR3 is CASSLISGTRETQYF. The CDR3 bases are TGTGCCAGCAGCTTAATCTCCGGGACCCGAGAGACCCAGTACTTC. Full variable domain (outside the CDR3, taken from reference TRBV7-2 and TRBJ2-5): GAGVSQSPSNKVTEKGKDVELRCDPISGHTALYWYRQSLGQGLEFLIYFQGNSAPDKSGLPSDRFSAERTGGSVSTLTIQRTQQEDSAVYLCASSLISGTRETQYFGPGTRLLVL.

This clonotype is labeled medium-sized. Found in a library prepared for alpha chains, this beta chain is an off-target read, and its abundance has little meaning. The chain recombines TRBV28 with TRBJ1-5, with D unclear. The germline V gene encodes CDR1 MDHEN and CDR2 SYDVKM. V was trimmed by 6 bases and J by 7 bases, leaving 16 bases between them. The CDR3 totals 14 residues. The CDR3 coding sequence is TGTGCCAGCAGCGCCGGAGAAGGAGGGCAGCCCCAGCATTTT. Translating it yields CASSAGEGGQPQHF. Supplemented by reference TRBV28 and TRBJ1-5, the full variable domain reads DVKVTQSSRYLVKRTGEKVFLECVQDMDHENMFWYRQDPGLGLRLIYFSYDVKMKEKGDIPEGYSVSREKKERFSLILESASTNQTSMYLCASSAGEGGQPQHFGDGTRLSIL.

Judged by abundance, this clonotype is medium-sized (0.01 to 0.1%). This beta chain is off target for a library built for alpha chains, so its abundance means little. The chain has TRBV3-1 and TRBJ2-3, with 11 bases that match TRBD2. Germline V gene lookup returns CDR1 LGHDT and CDR2 YNNKEL (reference sequence). Unmatched junction bases numbered 10, after V lost 0 bases and J lost 5 bases. This CDR3 contains 18 residues. The CDR3 loop reads CASSQERLAGGRGDTQYF. The CDR3 bases are TGTGCCAGCAGCCAAGAAAGGCTAGCGGGGGGCCGGGGAGATACGCAGTATTTT.

With respect to this clonotype: With the library built for alpha chains, this beta chain is off target and its frequency is not meaningful. The J gene is TRBJ1-2, the V gene TRBV14, with D perhaps TRBD1 (6 bases). The germline gives CDR1 SGHDN, CDR2 FVKESK. V lost 1 base and J 3 bases, leaving 18 bases between the germline ends. The CDR3 covers 17 residues. CDR3 region: CASSQGPPWGLHYGYTF. The DNA for the CDR3 is TGTGCCAGCAGCCAAGGGCCCCCCTGGGGGCTGCACTATGGCTACACCTTC.

Worth noting for this clonotype: This beta chain slipped into a library made for alpha chains as a stray read, so its size is not meaningful. The rearrangement uses TRBV7-9 and TRBJ1-6; possibly TRBD1 for D (5 bases). Between the trimmed V and J ends, which lost 1 base and 5 bases, there was a span of 12 bases. The CDR3 is made up of 16 amino acids. Germline CDR1 reads SEHNR; CDR2 reads FQNEAQ (reference sequence). The CDR3: CASSLDIPGHNSPLHF. CDR3 DNA sequence: TGTGCCAGCAGCTTAGATATACCAGGGCATAATTCACCCCTCCACTTT.

This clonotype has a handful of counts. As an off-target read in a library built for alpha chains, this beta chain has a frequency of little significance. The chain is built from TRBV4-3 and TRBJ2-2; the match to TRBD2 covers 8 bases. This CDR3 contains 15 residues. Germline V gene sequence: CDR1 LGHNA, CDR2 YSLEER. V lost 3 bases and J lost 3; bases outside the gene matches: 3. CDR3 sequence reads: CASSHTSGDTGELFF. Here the CDR3 DNA reads TGCGCCAGCAGCCACACTAGCGGCGACACCGGGGAGCTGTTTTTT.

This clonotype has ten or more counts. This beta chain is an unintended read in a library built for alpha chains; its size means little. The V gene is TRBV6-1, the J gene TRBJ1-2; D is perhaps TRBD1 (5 bases). V was trimmed by 0 bases and J by 4 bases, leaving 12 bases between them. Germline loops: CDR1 MNHNS, CDR2 SASEGT. This CDR3 is built from 15 residues. The CDR3 loop reads CASSEALRGTYGYTF. As DNA, the CDR3 is TGTGCCAGCAGTGAAGCGCTTCGGGGGACCTATGGCTACACCTTC.

This clonotype was recorded many times. The library was designed around alpha chains, so this beta chain is a stray read whose abundance carries little weight. The chain carries TRBV7-2 and TRBJ2-1, with 10 bases identical to TRBD2. The CDR3 has 15 residues. Germline CDR1 and CDR2: SGHTA and FQGNSA. V was clipped by 5 bases and J by 8 bases; unmatched bases: 9. In DNA form, the CDR3 reads TGTGCCAGCAGCGCGGGACTCGGGACTAGCGATGAGCAGTTCTTC. It codes for CASSAGLGTSDEQFF.

This clonotype was counted ten times or more. The library was designed around alpha chains, so this beta chain is a stray read whose abundance carries little weight. The CDR3 region is CASSRAGDLANTGELFF. For the CDR3, the DNA is TGTGCCAGCAGCCGGGCGGGGGATCTCGCGAACACCGGGGAGCTGTTTTTT. V and J are TRBV3-1 and TRBJ2-2; TRBD2 matches 7 bases. Trimming took 4 bases from V and 0 from J; bases not matched to a gene: 8. The CDR3 covers 17 residues. Germline CDR1 reads LGHDT; CDR2 reads YNNKEL (reference sequence).

A note on this clonotype: Because this beta chain is a stray read in a library intended to capture alpha chains, its abundance should not be given much weight. This chain uses TRBV5-1 with TRBJ2-5; D possibly corresponds to TRBD1 (6 bases). This CDR3 has 15 residues. V was clipped by 4 bases and J by 1 base, with 14 bases between them. CDR1 SGHRS and CDR2 YFSETQ come from the germline V gene. The CDR3 bases are TGCGCCAGCAGCAGACAACAGGGCACCCAAGAGACCCAGTACTTC. Translation gives CASSRQQGTQETQYF. The variable domain in full, with the rest retrieved from reference TRBV5-1 and TRBJ2-5, is KAGVTQTPRYLIKTRGQQVTLSCSPISGHRSVSWYQQTPGQGLQFLFEYFSETQRNKGNFPGRFSGRQFSNSRSEMNVSTLELGDSALYLCASSRQQGTQETQYFGPGTRLLVL.

This clonotype has a count of ten or more. In a library made to pick up alpha chains, this beta chain is a stray read with a size that means little. The V call is TRBV11-2, the J call TRBJ2-1, with D possibly matching TRBD1 (6 bases). Germline loops: CDR1 SGHAT, CDR2 FQNNGV. There are 13 residues in the CDR3. The V and J ends lost 5 bases and 9 bases respectively, with 14 bases between them. For the CDR3, the DNA is TGTGCCAGCAGCACGGGACATATGATTGAGCAGTTCTTC. Residues: CASSTGHMIEQFF. Full variable domain (remainder filled in from reference TRBV11-2 and TRBJ2-1): EAGVAQSPRYKIIEKRQSVAFWCNPISGHATLYWYQQILGQGPKLLIQFQNNGVVDDSQLPKDRFSAERLKGVDSTLKIQPAKLEDSAVYLCASSTGHMIEQFFGPGTRLTVL.

This clonotype is classed as medium-sized. The library was prepared for alpha chains; this beta chain is a stray read, so its frequency means little. J is TRBJ1-1 and V is TRBV20-1; the D is unclear. Germline loops: CDR1 DFQATT, CDR2 SNEGSKA (reference sequence). Trimming removed 0 bases from V and 4 bases from J, with 18 bases in between. The CDR3 covers 16 residues. CDR3 nucleotides: TGCAGTGCTAGAGATAGAAGGGCCAGCACCGGCACTGAAGCTTTCTTT. It yields the protein CSARDRRASTGTEAFF.

Only one count was recorded for this clonotype. This beta chain is a stray read from a library made for alpha chains; its abundance is not meaningful. The rearrangement uses TRBV7-2 and TRBJ2-3; 7 bases align to TRBD2. Trimming took 1 base from V and 2 from J; bases not matched to a gene: 3. The germline CDR1 and CDR2 sequences are SGHTA and FQGNSA. This CDR3 contains 15 residues. DNA of the CDR3: TGTGCCAGCAGCTTAGAAGCGGGGTTCACAGATACGCAGTATTTT. Its protein is CASSLEAGFTDTQYF.

At least ten counts were recorded for this clonotype. For a library built for alpha chains, this beta chain is a stray read; little rests on its size. This rearrangement joins TRBV7-2 to TRBJ2-2; D is unclear. The CDR3 covers 15 residues. Germline CDR1 and CDR2: SGHTA and FQGNSA. With 5 bases removed from V and 3 bases from J, the gap between germline ends came to 13 bases. The CDR3, as DNA: TGTGCCAGCAGCCCCGTTGGTTCTTACACCGGGGAGCTGTTTTTT. It specifies CASSPVGSYTGELFF.